This entry concerns a single T cell receptor beta chain. In its sample, this clonotype was seen many times. Its recognized antigen is unknown. Per-nucleotide qualities are absent, and no much larger clonotype sits a single base away. TCR beta CDR3 regions were amplified from RNA transcripts for repertoire sequencing. A first-round RT-PCR used HTBI primers with the Qiagen OneStep RT-PCR kit, followed by a second-round multiplex PCR, size selection and purification. Libraries were sequenced on an Illumina HiSeq2000 using paired-end 100 bp reads. Regarding the original processing steps: SOAPnuke was used for read processing, and reads with adapters, uncalled bases, a mean Phred below 15, or no exact constant-primer or identifier match were discarded. COPE v1.2.5 was used to merge high-quality paired reads. Unique nucleotide sequences were defined as clonotypes and aligned to IMGT TRB V, D and J references using MiTCR v1.1. Analysis was restricted to V-J combinations with a frequency above 0.0001, which covered roughly 99% of repertoires. For each V-J combination, a TCR clonal expansion and chaos score was defined as the ratio of F50 clonal expansion to chaos observed in the TCRdist matrix. Features were reduced by Welch's t-statistics and random forest to around 14 V-J combinations, which fed a naive Bayes classifier. Thyroid-blood repertoire similarity was quantified with the Morisita-Horn index. TCRdb ran its own pipeline on the public reads, namely fastp trimming at Q25 and MiXCR clone calling, and kept in-frame beta chains. Identical CDR3 protein sequences are pooled into one entry, listed with their most common genes and DNA. TCRdb, not the authors, supplied the V and J calls. The sample records roughly 600,000 distinct CDR3 sequences, roughly 40% of which are singletons. Approximately 4.1% of the sample rests with the top ten.

The data belong to a study of Graves' ophthalmopathy and Graves' hyperthyroidism (dated by TCRdb to between 2017 and 2018). Study-level background: A patient counted as having stable hyperthyroidism if there was no progression to ophthalmopathy within 18 months of follow-up. TCR beta repertoire signatures were used to distinguish Graves' ophthalmopathy from Graves' hyperthyroidism and to predict progression to ophthalmopathy. In total, 135 blood samples were TCR-sequenced: roughly 45 ophthalmopathy, over 70 hyperthyroidism and some 17 hyperthyroidism-to-ophthalmopathy patients. To explore V-J signatures that distinguish ophthalmopathy from hyperthyroidism, a discovery set of about a hundred patients was enrolled, made up of about 40 with ophthalmopathy and some 56 with stable hyperthyroidism. For independent validation, a separate cohort was made up of approximately 19 hyperthyroidism patients plus 17 patients who later progressed from hyperthyroidism to ophthalmopathy. In roughly six hyperthyroidism patients, T-cell repertoires of thyroid tissue and blood were compared. Once sampling was done, hyperthyroidism patients were given methimazole at a starting dose of 30 mg daily, while ophthalmopathy patients were given high-dose intravenous methylprednisolone.

The hyperthyroidism patients were 18 to 65 years old and newly diagnosed, with a disease duration of less than 2 months. Patients with other autoimmune diseases, uncontrolled infections, pregnancy or lactation were excluded from the study. Diagnosis was based on clinical symptoms, serum thyroxine, TRAb, thyroid ultrasound and orbital computed tomography. Trizol reagent was used to extract the total RNA, and its quality was then checked on an Agilent 2100 Bioanalyzer. The CDR3 numbers 13 residues from cysteine through phenylalanine. Only CDR3 DNA remains: 39 bases, in frame from the first base. V trim: 5 bases; J trim: 4 bases; unmatched bases: 1. General study outcomes and caveats: Sample size was not predetermined statistically, and investigators were not blinded to group allocation. Among expanded thyroid clonotypes with frequency above 0.001, most also showed up in blood, which suggests that blood repertoires may reflect the thyroid immune response. In cross-validation, the 13-signature model distinguished ophthalmopathy from stable hyperthyroidism with approximately 90% sensitivity and 81.08% specificity, while in the test set the corresponding values were about 80% and 75%. In validation, the model predicted ophthalmopathy progression with 55% to 71% sensitivity and around 72% specificity; about a dozen predicted patients were CT-confirmed with GO in a median of 6.5 months.

Recombination linked TRBV12-3 or TRBV12-4 to TRBJ1-3, and 8 junction bases match TRBD1. The sample was peripheral blood or thyroid tissue (not recorded which). This TCR derives from an adult man with Graves' hyperthyroidism. CDR3 protein: CASSDRGGNTIYF. The bases are TGTGCCAGCAGTGACAGGGGCGGAAACACCATATATTTT.